This entry describes one TCR beta chain. The data were obtained in a study of T-cell reconstitution after alpha-beta-depleted transplantation in children. V shed 4 bases and J 4 bases; nucleotides not matched to a gene: 8. The CDR3 is 15 residues long. The germline V gene has CDR1 SGDLS and CDR2 YYNGEE. Unique molecular identifiers tagged the TCRbeta library. In TCRdb, the PCR reads were re-called with MiXCR into one record per CDR3 protein. The table lists around 670,000 distinct CDR3 sequences, around 14% of them singletons. The sample in question was PBMCs, obtained before TCRalphabeta/CD19-depleted stem cell transplant. This chain uses TRBV9 with TRBJ2-5; 9 positions agree with TRBD1. This clonotype was sampled from a girl under 10 years old with congenital amegakaryocytic thrombocytopenia, due to receive a stem cell transplant. In nucleotides, the CDR3 is TGTGCCAGCAGCCCCCGGACAGGGGAGGCAGAGACCCAGTACTTC. It encodes CASSPRTGEAETQYF.